The TCR beta chain described here comes from a study of blood T cell repertoires in COVID-19. Study-wide context: COVID-19 samples collected from the United States, Italy and Spain covered acute and convalescent phases. Sources were T cells, B-cell-depleted T cells, or PBMCs; the material itself was cDNA or gDNA.

In the original processing: By means of reference gene primer amplification, nucleated cell counts were estimated. The repertoire was sequenced with immunoSEQ multiplex PCR; TCRdb's copy has only in-frame clones and lacks some. The V and J calls and clone size were taken over from that table, and D and trimming were inferred from the DNA. The data contain about 140,000 clones, roughly 80% of them singletons. The CDR3 sequence is 14 residues long. The germline gives CDR1 SGHRS, CDR2 YFSETQ. Trimming removed 1 base from V and 5 bases from J, with 10 bases in between. Sequenced sample: peripheral blood. The receptor was isolated from a man between 65 and 85 years old who had recovered from COVID-19. The chain links TRBV5-1 to TRBJ2-1; possibly TRBD1 for D (5 bases). For the CDR3, the DNA is TGCGCCAGCAGCTTGAGGGGTGGCCACAATGAGCAGTTCTTC. Translation: CASSLRGGHNEQFF. Filled out from reference TRBV5-1 and TRBJ2-1, the complete variable domain reads KAGVTQTPRYLIKTRGQQVTLSCSPISGHRSVSWYQQTPGQGLQFLFEYFSETQRNKGNFPGRFSGRQFSNSRSEMNVSTLELGDSALYLCASSLRGGHNEQFFGPGTRLTVL.